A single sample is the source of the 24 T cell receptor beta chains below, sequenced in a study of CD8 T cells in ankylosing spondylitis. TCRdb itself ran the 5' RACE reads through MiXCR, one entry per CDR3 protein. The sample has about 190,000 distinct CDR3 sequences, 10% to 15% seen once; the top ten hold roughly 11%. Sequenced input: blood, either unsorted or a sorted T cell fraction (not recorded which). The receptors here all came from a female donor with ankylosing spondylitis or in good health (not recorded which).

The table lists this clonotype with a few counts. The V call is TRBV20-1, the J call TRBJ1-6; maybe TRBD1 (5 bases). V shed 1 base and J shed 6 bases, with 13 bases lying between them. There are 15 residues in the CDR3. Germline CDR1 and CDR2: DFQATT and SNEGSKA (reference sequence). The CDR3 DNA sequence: TGCAGTGCTAGAGGTCCCGGGGGTCCTAATTCACCCCTCCACTTT. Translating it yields CSARGPGGPNSPLHF.

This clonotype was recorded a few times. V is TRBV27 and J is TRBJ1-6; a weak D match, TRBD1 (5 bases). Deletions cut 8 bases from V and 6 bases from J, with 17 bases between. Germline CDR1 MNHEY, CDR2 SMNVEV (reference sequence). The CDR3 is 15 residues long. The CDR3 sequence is CASGRGATGNSPLHF. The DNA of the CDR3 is TGTGCCAGCGGGCGAGGGGCAACGGGTAATTCACCCCTCCACTTT.

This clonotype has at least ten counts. Here the CDR3 DNA reads TGTGCCAGCAGGCGTGGGCGGGAGATCTACAATGAGCAGTTCTTC. It codes for CASRRGREIYNEQFF. The chain links TRBV7-9 to TRBJ2-1; TRBD2 agrees at 7 bases. Germline V gives CDR1 SEHNR, CDR2 FQNEAQ (reference sequence). The CDR3 contains 15 residues. J gave up 3 bases and V 6 bases, and 8 bases lay outside the gene matches.

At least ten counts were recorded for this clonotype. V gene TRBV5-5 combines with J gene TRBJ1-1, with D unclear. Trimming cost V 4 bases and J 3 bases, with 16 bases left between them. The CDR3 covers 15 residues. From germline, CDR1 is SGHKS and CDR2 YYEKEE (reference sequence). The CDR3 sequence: CASSLTWMVYTEAFF. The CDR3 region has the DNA TGTGCCAGCAGCCTAACCTGGATGGTGTACACTGAAGCTTTCTTT.

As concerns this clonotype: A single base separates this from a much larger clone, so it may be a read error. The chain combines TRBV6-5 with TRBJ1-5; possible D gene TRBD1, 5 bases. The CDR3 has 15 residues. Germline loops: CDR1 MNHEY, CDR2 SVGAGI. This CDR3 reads CASSSHWGSNKPQHF. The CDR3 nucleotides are TGTGCCAGCAGTTCGCACTGGGGGAGCAATAAGCCCCAGCATTTT.

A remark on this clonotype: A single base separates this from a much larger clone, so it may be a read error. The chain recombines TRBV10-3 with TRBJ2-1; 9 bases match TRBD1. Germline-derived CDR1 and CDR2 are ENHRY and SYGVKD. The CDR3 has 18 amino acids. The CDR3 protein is CANSPGQGMIGTYNEQFF. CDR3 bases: TGTGCCAACAGTCCGGGACAGGGTATGATTGGTACATACAATGAGCAGTTCTTC.

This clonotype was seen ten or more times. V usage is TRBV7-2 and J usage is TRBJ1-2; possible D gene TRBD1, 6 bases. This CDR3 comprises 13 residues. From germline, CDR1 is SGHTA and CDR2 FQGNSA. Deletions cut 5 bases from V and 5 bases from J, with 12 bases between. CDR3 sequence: CASSATGLYGYTF. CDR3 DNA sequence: TGTGCCAGCAGCGCTACAGGGTTATATGGCTACACCTTC.

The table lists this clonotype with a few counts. CDR3 residues: CSARLALQETQYF. The CDR3 DNA is TGCAGTGCTAGACTTGCTCTCCAAGAGACCCAGTACTTC. The chain uses TRBV20-1 and TRBJ2-5; no clear D gene. The CDR3 loop spans 13 amino acids. The V end was cut by 2 bases, the J end by 1 base, with 8 bases between. Germline loops: CDR1 DFQATT, CDR2 SNEGSKA (reference sequence).

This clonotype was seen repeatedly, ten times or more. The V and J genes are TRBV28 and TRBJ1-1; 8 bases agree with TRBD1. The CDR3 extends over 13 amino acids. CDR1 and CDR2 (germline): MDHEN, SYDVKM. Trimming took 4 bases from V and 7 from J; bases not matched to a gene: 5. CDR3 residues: CASSSPGGSEAFF. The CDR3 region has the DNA TGTGCCAGCAGTTCCCCAGGGGGCAGTGAAGCTTTCTTT. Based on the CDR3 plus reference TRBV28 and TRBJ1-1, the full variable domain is DVKVTQSSRYLVKRTGEKVFLECVQDMDHENMFWYRQDPGLGLRLIYFSYDVKMKEKGDIPEGYSVSREKKERFSLILESASTNQTSMYLCASSSPGGSEAFFGQGTRLTVV.

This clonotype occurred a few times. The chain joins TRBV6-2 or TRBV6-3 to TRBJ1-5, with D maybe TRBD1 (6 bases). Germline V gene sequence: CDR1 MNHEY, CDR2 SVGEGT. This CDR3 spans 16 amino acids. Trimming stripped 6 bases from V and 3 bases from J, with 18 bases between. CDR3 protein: CASSSDRDTDNQPQHF. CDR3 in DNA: TGTGCCAGCAGCTCCGATCGGGACACAGACAATCAGCCCCAGCATTTT.

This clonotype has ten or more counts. The CDR3 sequence: CASSTDYRTYEQYF. The DNA for the CDR3 is TGTGCCAGCAGCACGGACTACCGAACCTACGAGCAGTACTTC. The V gene is TRBV7-2, the J gene TRBJ2-7; D is possibly TRBD2 (6 bases). This CDR3 region has 14 residues. Trimming took off 5 bases at V and 2 bases at J, with 13 bases between the two ends. Germline V gene lookup returns CDR1 SGHTA and CDR2 FQGNSA.

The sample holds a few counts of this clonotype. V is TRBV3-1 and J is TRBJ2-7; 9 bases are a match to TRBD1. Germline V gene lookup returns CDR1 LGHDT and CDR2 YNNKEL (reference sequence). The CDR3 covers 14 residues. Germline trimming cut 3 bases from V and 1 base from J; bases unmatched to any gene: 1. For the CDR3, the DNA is TGTGCCAGCAGCCAGGGGACAGGGTCCTACGAGCAGTACTTC. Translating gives CASSQGTGSYEQYF.

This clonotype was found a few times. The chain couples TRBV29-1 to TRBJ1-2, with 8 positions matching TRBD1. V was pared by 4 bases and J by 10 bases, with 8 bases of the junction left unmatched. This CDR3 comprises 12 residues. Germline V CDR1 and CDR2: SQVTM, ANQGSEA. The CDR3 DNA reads TGCAGCGTTGTAGGCGGACAGGGTACCTACACCTTC. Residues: CSVVGGQGTYTF.

CDR3 nucleotides: TGTGCCAGCAGCGTAGGGTCGCTAGCGTTCGGCAATGAGCAGTTCTTC. Translating it yields CASSVGSLAFGNEQFF. This sequence joins TRBV9 and TRBJ2-1, with D possibly being TRBD2 (6 bases). Germline loops: CDR1 SGDLS, CDR2 YYNGEE. The CDR3 is made up of 16 amino acids. V dropped 0 bases and J dropped 6 bases, with 16 bases sitting between them.

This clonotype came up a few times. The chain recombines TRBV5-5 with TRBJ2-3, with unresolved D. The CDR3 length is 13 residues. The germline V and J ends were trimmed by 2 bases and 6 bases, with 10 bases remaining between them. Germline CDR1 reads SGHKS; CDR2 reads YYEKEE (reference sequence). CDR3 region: CASSFPSGDTQYF. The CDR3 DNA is TGTGCCAGCAGCTTTCCGTCTGGGGATACGCAGTATTTT. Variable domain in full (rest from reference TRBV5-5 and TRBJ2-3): DAGVTQSPTHLIKTRGQQVTLRCSPISGHKSVSWYQQVLGQGPQFIFQYYEKEERGRGNFPDRFSARQFPNYSSELNVNALLLGDSALYLCASSFPSGDTQYFGPGTRLTVL.

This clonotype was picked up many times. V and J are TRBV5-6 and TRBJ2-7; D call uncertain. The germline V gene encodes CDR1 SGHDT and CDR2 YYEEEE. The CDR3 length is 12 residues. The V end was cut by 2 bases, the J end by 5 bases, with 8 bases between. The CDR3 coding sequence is TGTGCCAGCAGCTTTAACCGGGACGAGCAGTACTTC. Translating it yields CASSFNRDEQYF.

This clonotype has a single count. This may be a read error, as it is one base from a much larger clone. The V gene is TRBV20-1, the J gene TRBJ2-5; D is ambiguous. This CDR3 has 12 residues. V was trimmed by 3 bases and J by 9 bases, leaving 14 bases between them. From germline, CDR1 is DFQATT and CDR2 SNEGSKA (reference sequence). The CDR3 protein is CSARPPTVSQYF. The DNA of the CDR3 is TGCAGTGCTAGGCCCCCCACTGTGTCCCAGTACTTC.

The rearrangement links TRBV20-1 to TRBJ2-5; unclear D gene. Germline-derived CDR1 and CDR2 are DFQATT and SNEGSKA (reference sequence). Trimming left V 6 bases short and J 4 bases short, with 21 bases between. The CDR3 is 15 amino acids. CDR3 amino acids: CSAHTGPQRRETQYF. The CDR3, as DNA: TGCAGTGCGCACACCGGGCCCCAACGTAGAGAGACCCAGTACTTC.

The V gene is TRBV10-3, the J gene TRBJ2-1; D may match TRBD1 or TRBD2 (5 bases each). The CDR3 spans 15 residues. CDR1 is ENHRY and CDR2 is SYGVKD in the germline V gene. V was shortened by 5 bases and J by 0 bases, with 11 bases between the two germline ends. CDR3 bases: TGTGCCATCAGTCGGGGTGGGGGCTCCTACAATGAGCAGTTCTTC. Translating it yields CAISRGGGSYNEQFF.

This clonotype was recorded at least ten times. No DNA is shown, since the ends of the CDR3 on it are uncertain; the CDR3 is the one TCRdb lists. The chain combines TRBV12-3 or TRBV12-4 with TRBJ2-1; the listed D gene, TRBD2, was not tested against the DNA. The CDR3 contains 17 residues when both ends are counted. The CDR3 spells CASSSSRPGLASDEQFF.

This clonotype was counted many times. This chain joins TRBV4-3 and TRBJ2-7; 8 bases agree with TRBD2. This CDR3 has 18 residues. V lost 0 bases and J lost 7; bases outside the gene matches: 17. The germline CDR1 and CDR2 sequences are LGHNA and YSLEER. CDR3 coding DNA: TGCGCCAGCAGCCAAGATACGTTAGCGGGAAGTATGGTCGAAGAGCAGTACTTC. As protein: CASSQDTLAGSMVEEQYF.

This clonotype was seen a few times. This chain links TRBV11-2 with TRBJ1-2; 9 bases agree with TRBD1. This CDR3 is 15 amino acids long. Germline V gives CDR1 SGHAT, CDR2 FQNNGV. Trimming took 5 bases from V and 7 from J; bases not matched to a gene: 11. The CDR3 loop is CASSPPGQGVFGYTF. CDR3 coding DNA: TGTGCCAGCAGCCCTCCGGGACAGGGTGTTTTTGGCTACACCTTC.

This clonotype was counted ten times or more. This CDR3 reads CASSVQGASSEQYF. CDR3 nucleotides: TGTGCCAGCAGCGTTCAGGGGGCGTCAAGCGAGCAGTACTTC. The genes are TRBV9 and TRBJ2-7; 8 nucleotides line up with TRBD1. V lost 2 bases, J lost 6 bases, and 7 bases stayed unmatched. The germline gives CDR1 SGDLS, CDR2 YYNGEE. This CDR3 spans 14 amino acids. Full variable domain (missing parts from reference TRBV9 and TRBJ2-7): DSGVTQTPKHLITATGQRVTLRCSPRSGDLSVYWYQQSLDQGLQFLIQYYNGEERAKGNILERFSAQQFPDLHSELNLSSLELGDSALYFCASSVQGASSEQYFGPGTRLTVT.

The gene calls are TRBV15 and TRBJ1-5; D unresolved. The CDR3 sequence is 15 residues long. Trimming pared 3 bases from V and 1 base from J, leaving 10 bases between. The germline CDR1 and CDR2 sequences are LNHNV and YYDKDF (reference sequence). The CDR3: CATSSMGGSNQPQHF. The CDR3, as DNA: TGTGCCACCAGCAGTATGGGTGGAAGCAATCAGCCCCAGCATTTT.